Described below is a single TCR beta chain sequence and its context. This sample is drawn from a study of OX40 agonist ivuxolimab in advanced cancers. Study information: The dose-escalation cohort was about 86% male, with a mean age of about 56 years, ranging about 23 to 90.

Per the germline V gene, CDR1 is MDHEN and CDR2 is SYDVKM. The V and J ends lost 6 bases and 5 bases, in that order; junction bases with no gene match: 6. The CDR3 has 14 amino acids. Data came from immunoSEQ multiplex PCR; TCRdb stores just in-frame clones and leaves some out. The sample shows fewer than 100,000 clones, more than 85% of them seen only once. This chain joins TRBV28 and TRBJ1-4; 7 nucleotides line up with TRBD1. The material sequenced was CD4+ or CD8+ T cells sorted from blood, taken in a trial of the OX40 agonist ivuxolimab. This clonotype originated in an adult with an advanced solid tumor such as melanoma, head and neck, liver or kidney cancer. The CDR3 sequence is CASRLMTGNEKLFF. CDR3 DNA sequence: TGTGCCAGCAGGCTAATGACAGGGAATGAAAAACTGTTTTTT.